This TCR beta chain originates from a study of identical twins. The CDR3 is 14 residues long. V lost 6 bases to trimming and J lost 7 bases, with 16 bases between them. TCRdb recomputed calls from the 5' RACE reads with MiXCR, one row per CDR3 protein. This sample has hundreds of thousands of distinct CDR3 sequences, with approximately 21% found just once. This clonotype was seen ten or more times. The antigen is not known. Findings of the study overall: Whereas memory repertoires showed no such difference, abundant cord blood beta clonotypes carried fewer insertions.

Only healthy Caucasians were included as donors. These data were also reused for a study on T cells expressing NK-cell markers. That study adds: Sequencing of TCR beta repertoires drew on sorted CD3+CD56+NKG2C+, CD3+CD56+NKG2C- and CD3+CD56-NKG2C+ T cells.

The V call is TRBV12-3 or TRBV12-4, the J call TRBJ2-1, with D perhaps being TRBD1 or TRBD2 (5 bases each). The sequenced material came from PBMCs. The receptor was isolated from a woman under 30 in good health. The CDR3 DNA sequence: TGTGCCAGCAGCTACCAACCGGGGACGAATGAGCAGTTCTTC. Its translation is CASSYQPGTNEQFF.